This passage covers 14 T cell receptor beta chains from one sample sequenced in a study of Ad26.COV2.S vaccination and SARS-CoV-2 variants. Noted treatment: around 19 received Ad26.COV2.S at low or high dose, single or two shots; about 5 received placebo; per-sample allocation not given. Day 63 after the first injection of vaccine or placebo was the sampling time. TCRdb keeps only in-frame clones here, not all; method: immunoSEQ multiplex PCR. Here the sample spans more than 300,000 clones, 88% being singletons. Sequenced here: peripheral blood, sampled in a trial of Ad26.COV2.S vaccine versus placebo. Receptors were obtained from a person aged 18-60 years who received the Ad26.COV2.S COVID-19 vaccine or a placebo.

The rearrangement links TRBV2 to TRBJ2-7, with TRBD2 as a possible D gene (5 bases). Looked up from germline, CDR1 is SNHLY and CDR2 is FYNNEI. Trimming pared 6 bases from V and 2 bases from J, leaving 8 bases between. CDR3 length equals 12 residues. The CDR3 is CASRGVAYEQYF. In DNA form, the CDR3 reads TGTGCCAGCAGGGGAGTAGCCTACGAGCAGTACTTC.

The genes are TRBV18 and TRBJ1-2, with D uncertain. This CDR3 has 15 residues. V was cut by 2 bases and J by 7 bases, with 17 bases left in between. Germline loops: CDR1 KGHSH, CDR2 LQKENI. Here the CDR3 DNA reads TGTGCCAGCTCACCAGCCAGGACCGCCGAGGGTGGCTACACCTTC. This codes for CASSPARTAEGGYTF.

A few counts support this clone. CDR3 sequence reads: CASSDRLAGVKQFEQYF. The CDR3 DNA reads as TGTGCCAGCAGTGACCGACTAGCGGGAGTCAAGCAGTTCGAGCAGTACTTC. The rearrangement joins TRBV6-2 or TRBV6-3 to TRBJ2-7, with 12 bases lining up with TRBD2. This CDR3 contains 17 residues. J was trimmed by 6 bases and V by 5 bases; bases with no gene match: 14. Germline values: CDR1 MNHEY, CDR2 SVGEGT.

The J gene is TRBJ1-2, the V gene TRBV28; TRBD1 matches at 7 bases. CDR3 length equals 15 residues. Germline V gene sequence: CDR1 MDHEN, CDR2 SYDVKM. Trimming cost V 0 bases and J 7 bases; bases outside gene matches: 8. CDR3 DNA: TGTGCCAGCAGTTTATGGGACCTATCAGGGGGTGGCTACACCTTC. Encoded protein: CASSLWDLSGGGYTF.

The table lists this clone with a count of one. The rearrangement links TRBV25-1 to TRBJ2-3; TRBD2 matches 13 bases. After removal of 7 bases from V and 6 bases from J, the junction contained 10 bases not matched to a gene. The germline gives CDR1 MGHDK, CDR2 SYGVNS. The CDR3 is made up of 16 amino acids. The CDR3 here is CASTDLTSGRSDTQYF. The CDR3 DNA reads TGTGCCAGCACAGACTTGACTAGCGGGAGGTCTGATACGCAGTATTTT.

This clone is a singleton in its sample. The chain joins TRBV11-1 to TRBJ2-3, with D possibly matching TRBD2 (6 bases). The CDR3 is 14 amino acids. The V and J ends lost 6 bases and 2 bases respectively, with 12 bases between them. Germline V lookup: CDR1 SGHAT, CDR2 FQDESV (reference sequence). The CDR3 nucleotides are TGTGCCAGCAGGATGGGGAGGACCACAGATACGCAGTATTTT. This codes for CASRMGRTTDTQYF.

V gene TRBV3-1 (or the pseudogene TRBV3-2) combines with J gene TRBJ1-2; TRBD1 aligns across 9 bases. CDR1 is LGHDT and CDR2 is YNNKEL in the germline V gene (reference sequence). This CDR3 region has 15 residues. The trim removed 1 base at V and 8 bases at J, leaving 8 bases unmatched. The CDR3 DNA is TGTGCCAGCAGCCAAGCTTCCCGGACAGGGGTCGGCTACACCTTC. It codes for CASSQASRTGVGYTF.

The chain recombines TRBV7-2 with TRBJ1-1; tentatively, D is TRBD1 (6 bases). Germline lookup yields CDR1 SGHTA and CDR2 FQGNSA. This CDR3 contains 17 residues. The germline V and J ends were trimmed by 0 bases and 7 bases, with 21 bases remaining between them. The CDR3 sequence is CASSLASLDRIWIEAFF. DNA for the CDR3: TGTGCCAGCAGCTTAGCCAGCCTCGACAGGATATGGATTGAAGCTTTCTTT.

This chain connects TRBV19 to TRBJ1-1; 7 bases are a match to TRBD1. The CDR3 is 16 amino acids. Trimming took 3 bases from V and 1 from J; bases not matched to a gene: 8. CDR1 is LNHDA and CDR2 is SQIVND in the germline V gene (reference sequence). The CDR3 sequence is CASSMSVNRGNTEAFF. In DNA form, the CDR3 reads TGTGCCAGTAGTATGTCGGTTAACAGGGGGAACACTGAAGCTTTCTTT.

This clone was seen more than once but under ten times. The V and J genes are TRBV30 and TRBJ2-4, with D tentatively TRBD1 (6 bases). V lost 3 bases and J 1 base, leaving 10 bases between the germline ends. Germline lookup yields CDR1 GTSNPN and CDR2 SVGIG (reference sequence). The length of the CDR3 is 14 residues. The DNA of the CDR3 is TGTGCCTGGAGCCCAGGGGCGGCCAAAAACATTCAGTACTTC. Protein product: CAWSPGAAKNIQYF.

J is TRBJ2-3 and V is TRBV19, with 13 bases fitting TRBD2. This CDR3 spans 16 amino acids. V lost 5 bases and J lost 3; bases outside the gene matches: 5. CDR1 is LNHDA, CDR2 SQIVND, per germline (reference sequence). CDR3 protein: CASSLTSGRATDTQYF. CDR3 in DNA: TGTGCCAGTAGTTTAACTAGCGGGAGGGCTACAGATACGCAGTATTTT.

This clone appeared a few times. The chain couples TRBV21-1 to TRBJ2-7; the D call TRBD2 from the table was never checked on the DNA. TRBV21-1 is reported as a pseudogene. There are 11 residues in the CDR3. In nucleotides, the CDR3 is TGTGCCAGCAGCACTTTCTACGAGCAGTACTTC. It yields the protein CASSTFYEQYF.

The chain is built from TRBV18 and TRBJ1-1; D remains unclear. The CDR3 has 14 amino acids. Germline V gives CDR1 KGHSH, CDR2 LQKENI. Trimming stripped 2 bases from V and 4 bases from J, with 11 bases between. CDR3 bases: TGTGCCAGCTCACCAACCGGGTTAGGCACTGAAGCTTTCTTT. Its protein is CASSPTGLGTEAFF.

CDR3: CASSARLAGGPEYF. In DNA, the CDR3 is TGTGCCAGCAGCGCTAGACTAGCGGGAGGGCCGGAGTACTTC. V gene TRBV9 combines with J gene TRBJ2-7; 14 bases agree with TRBD2. The germline gives CDR1 SGDLS, CDR2 YYNGEE. Trimming cost V 3 bases and J 11 bases; bases outside gene matches: 7. The CDR3 consists of 14 residues.